This TCR beta chain was retrieved from a study of cytomegalovirus exposure and HLA in healthy donors. The PCR had 60 Vbeta and 13 Jbeta primers. The assay was immunoSEQ multiplex PCR, and TCRdb's table has in-frame clones only and misses some. The sample consists of some 170,000 clones, around 75% of them appearing once. The CDR3 is 15 residues long. Per germline, CDR1 SGHTA and CDR2 FQGTGA. With 2 bases clipped from V and 10 bases from J, the junction kept 11 bases outside the gene matches. This clone was counted between two and nine times. Material for sequencing was PBMCs. The chain links TRBV7-3 to TRBJ2-1; 7 nucleotides match TRBD2. The clonotype comes from a male donor in good health and CMV-seronegative. CDR3 loop: CASSLLAAGNPEQFF. CDR3 nucleotide sequence: TGTGCCAGCAGCTTACTAGCGGCGGGAAATCCGGAGCAGTTCTTC.